Shown below are 27 T cell receptor beta chains from a single sample sequenced in a study of blood T cell repertoires in COVID-19 (dated by TCRdb to 2020 to 2022). Libraries were made using the immunoSEQ multiplex PCR assay. As stored in TCRdb, this immuneACCESS dataset retains in-frame rearrangements with V and J assigned. A fraction of the clones does not appear; measured against another copy, unresolved V genes explain less than half of the discrepancy, and the remainder lacks a known reason. Present in this sample are approximately 110,000 clones, 80% to 95% of which were seen just once. The leading ten clones occupy around 1.9% of the sample. The sample taken for sequencing was peripheral blood. These receptors were taken from a man aged 50-59 years with COVID-19, enrolled during active disease.

This rearrangement joins TRBV30 to TRBJ1-6; 9 nucleotides align to TRBD1. The CDR3 is made up of 12 amino acids. After removal of 8 bases from V and 10 bases from J, the junction contained 6 bases not matched to a gene. Germline CDR1 reads GTSNPN; CDR2 reads SVGIG (reference sequence). The CDR3 loop is CAPGQGGSPLHF. Here the CDR3 DNA reads TGTGCCCCGGGACAGGGCGGATCACCCCTCCACTTT. Full variable domain (outside the CDR3, taken from reference TRBV30 and TRBJ1-6): SQTIHQWPATLVQPVGSPLSLECTVEGTSNPNLYWYRQAAGRGLQLLFYSVGIGQISSEVPQNLSASRPQDRQFILSSKKLLLSDSGFYLCAPGQGGSPLHFGNGTRLTVT.

The V gene is TRBV21-1, the J gene TRBJ2-1; no check of the table's D call, TRBD2, against the DNA was made. TRBV21-1 corresponds to a pseudogene. The CDR3 totals 15 residues. In nucleotides, the CDR3 is TGTGCCAGCAGCAAAGCTAGCCACTCCTACAATGAGCAGTTCTTC. Translating gives CASSKASHSYNEQFF.

The chain recombines TRBV28 with TRBJ1-4; D is possibly TRBD1 (6 bases). Between the trimmed V and J ends, which lost 6 bases and 7 bases, there was a span of 15 bases. In germline, CDR1 is MDHEN, CDR2 SYDVKM. The length of the CDR3 is 14 residues. CDR3 residues: CASRSPGQGEKLFF. The CDR3 DNA reads as TGTGCCAGCAGGTCTCCGGGACAAGGTGAAAAACTGTTTTTT.

This chain uses TRBV6-1 with TRBJ2-7, with a tentative D call TRBD1 (8 bases). Germline CDR1 MNHNS, CDR2 SASEGT. This CDR3 region has 16 residues. V was shortened by 2 bases and J by 6 bases, with 20 bases between the two germline ends. CDR3 nucleotides: TGTGCCAGCAGTGAAAGAGGACGAAGCGGGACAGGCGAGCAGTACGTC. It translates to CASSERGRSGTGEQYV.

J is TRBJ2-7 and V is TRBV10-3, with D tentatively TRBD2 (5 bases). Between the trimmed V and J ends, which lost 0 bases and 5 bases, there was a span of 5 bases. The CDR3 runs 12 residues. CDR1 ENHRY and CDR2 SYGVKD come from the germline V gene. The CDR3: CAISESRDEQYF. The CDR3 nucleotides read TGTGCCATCAGTGAGTCGAGGGACGAGCAGTACTTC.

The chain joins TRBV19 to TRBJ1-1, with TRBD1 matching 11 bases. With 4 bases clipped from V and 1 base from J, the junction kept 5 bases outside the gene matches. The CDR3 contains 16 residues. CDR1 and CDR2 (germline): LNHDA, SQIVND (reference sequence). The CDR3 sequence is CASSKDRGRGNTEAFF. The CDR3 nucleotides are TGTGCCAGTAGTAAGGACAGGGGGCGGGGGAACACTGAAGCTTTCTTT.

This clone showed up just once. Written as DNA, the CDR3 is TGTGCCCTAGATGGCTACGAGCAGTACTTC. Protein product: CALDGYEQYF. J is TRBJ2-7 and V is TRBV11-3; no reliable D call. V lost 11 bases to trimming and J lost 3 bases, with 8 bases between them. The CDR3 has 10 amino acids. Germline CDR1 reads SGHNT; CDR2 reads YENEEA.

The chain couples TRBV5-1 to TRBJ2-2; 12 nucleotides align to TRBD2. V gave up 1 base and J gave up 6 bases; unmatched junction bases: 13. The CDR3 contains 19 residues. CDR1 is SGHRS, CDR2 YFSETQ, per germline. CDR3: CASSLSITSGRSGAGELFF. In nucleotides, the CDR3 is TGCGCCAGCAGCTTGAGTATTACTAGCGGGAGGAGTGGCGCCGGGGAGCTGTTTTTT.

The rearrangement joins TRBV13 to TRBJ2-1; the match to TRBD2 covers 7 bases. Trimming at V came to 0 bases and at J to 2 bases, leaving 10 bases not matched to a gene. Germline CDR1 PRHDT, CDR2 FYEKMQ (reference sequence). The CDR3 length is 18 residues. CDR3: CASSLGPFGSGAYNEQFF. The DNA for the CDR3 is TGTGCCAGCAGCTTAGGCCCTTTCGGGAGCGGGGCCTACAATGAGCAGTTCTTC.

This chain joins TRBV19 and TRBJ1-5, with D unresolved. The germline gives CDR1 LNHDA, CDR2 SQIVND (reference sequence). Trimming stripped 5 bases from V and 9 bases from J, with 11 bases between. CDR3 length: 12 amino acids. This CDR3 reads CASSSLTGPQHF. CDR3 in DNA: TGTGCCAGTAGTTCCCTAACCGGGCCCCAGCATTTT.

The J gene is TRBJ2-7, the V gene TRBV6-2 or TRBV6-3; maybe TRBD1 (5 bases). Germline CDR1 MNHEY, CDR2 SVGEGT. This CDR3 region has 14 residues. Trimming shortened V by 2 bases and J by 2 bases, and 10 bases separated the two germline ends. CDR3 DNA sequence: TGTGCCAGCAGTTACCTGACAGCCCCCTACGAGCAGTACTTC. It is translated as CASSYLTAPYEQYF.

The chain has TRBV30 and TRBJ1-3, with TRBD1 identical over 8 bases. The CDR3 covers 14 residues. Germline assignment: CDR1 GTSNPN and CDR2 SVGIG (reference sequence). With V trimmed by 3 bases and J by 4 bases, 5 bases remained unmatched. Here the CDR3 reads CAWSLTGVGNTIYF. The CDR3 nucleotides are TGTGCCTGGAGCCTGACAGGGGTCGGAAACACCATATATTTT.

This clone showed up just once. The rearrangement joins TRBV11-3 to TRBJ2-7; 8 bases map to TRBD2. The CDR3 runs 13 residues. With 1 base clipped from V and 7 bases from J, the junction kept 3 bases outside the gene matches. Germline V gene lookup returns CDR1 SGHNT and CDR2 YENEEA. The CDR3 sequence: CASSLGGGREQYF. CDR3 nucleotides: TGTGCCAGCAGCTTAGGCGGCGGGAGGGAGCAGTACTTC.

V usage is TRBV4-1 and J usage is TRBJ2-1, with 7 nucleotides matching TRBD2. The junction had 5 bases not matched to a gene; V was cut back by 4 bases and J by 2 bases. The germline CDR1 and CDR2 sequences are MGHRA and YSYEKL. The CDR3 has 15 residues. This CDR3 is CASSRGSNTYNEQFF. CDR3 nucleotides: TGCGCCAGCAGCCGCGGGAGTAACACCTACAATGAGCAGTTCTTC.

The J gene is TRBJ2-4, the V gene TRBV19, with D perhaps matching TRBD1 (5 bases). The CDR3 is made up of 14 amino acids. V lost 3 bases and J lost 8, with 14 bases in between. In germline, CDR1 is LNHDA, CDR2 SQIVND (reference sequence). In DNA, the CDR3 is TGTGCCAGTAGTATGGGCCAGGGCGAAGACATTCAGTACTTC. This codes for CASSMGQGEDIQYF.

The chain employs TRBV7-8 and TRBJ2-5; weak D call: TRBD2 (5 bases). The germline gives CDR1 SGHVS, CDR2 FQNEAQ. V was cut by 6 bases and J by 5 bases, with 25 bases left in between. The CDR3 contains 17 residues. CDR3 sequence: CASRENPRTVRRETQYF. DNA for the CDR3: TGTGCCAGCAGGGAAAACCCCCGGACTGTAAGGAGGGAGACCCAGTACTTC.

The chain joins TRBV7-2 to TRBJ2-7; TRBD1 is a possible D gene (6 bases). Trimming took 5 bases from V and 5 from J, leaving 10 bases between them. CDR3 length: 12 amino acids. Per the germline V gene, CDR1 is SGHTA and CDR2 is FQGNSA. Written as DNA, the CDR3 is TGTGCCAGCAGCCTCCACAGGGACGAGCAGTACTTC. Translating gives CASSLHRDEQYF.

The gene calls are TRBV23-1 and TRBJ1-6; 10 nucleotides agree with TRBD1. TRBV23-1 is an open reading frame, and its role is uncertain. The CDR3 length is 15 residues. Unmatched junction bases numbered 8, after V lost 6 bases and J lost 9 bases. For the CDR3, the DNA is TGCGCCAGCAGCCATAGGGACAGGGGTCCTTCACCCCTCCACTTT. Translated: CASSHRDRGPSPLHF.

The chain couples TRBV12-5 to TRBJ2-1; tentatively, D is TRBD1 (5 bases). The CDR3 has 14 residues. The V end lost 6 bases, the J end lost 9 bases, and 18 bases lay between the germline ends. The germline gives CDR1 LGHNT, CDR2 FRNRAP. The CDR3 is CASGSDSAMGEQFF. Written as DNA, the CDR3 is TGTGCTAGTGGGTCCGACAGCGCGATGGGTGAGCAGTTCTTC.

CDR3 nucleotide sequence: TGTGCCAGCAGTGGTCAGGGGAGGGATAATGAGCAGTTCTTC. Amino acid sequence: CASSGQGRDNEQFF. This chain connects TRBV2 to TRBJ2-1; the D gene is possibly TRBD2 (7 bases). This CDR3 spans 14 amino acids. The V end lost 4 bases, the J end lost 7 bases, and 14 bases lay between the germline ends. CDR1 is SNHLY and CDR2 is FYNNEI in the germline V gene.

This chain uses TRBV11-1 with TRBJ2-3, with D perhaps matching TRBD1 (5 bases). Trimming took 3 bases from V and 4 from J, leaving 8 bases between them. Germline V gives CDR1 SGHAT, CDR2 FQDESV (reference sequence). The CDR3 is 13 residues long. As DNA, the CDR3 is TGTGCCAGCAGCTTCTCGACAGCAGATACGCAGTATTTT. Translated, it gives CASSFSTADTQYF. The full variable domain, with the rest looked up from reference TRBV11-1 and TRBJ2-3, is EAEVAQSPRYKITEKSQAVAFWCDPISGHATLYWYRQILGQGPELLVQFQDESVVDDSQLPKDRFSAERLKGVDSTLKIQPAELGDSAMYLCASSFSTADTQYFGPGTRLTVL.

The genes are TRBV30 and TRBJ2-3; 10 bases are a match to TRBD2. The CDR3 is made up of 15 amino acids. V lost 4 bases, J lost 5 bases, and 9 bases stayed unmatched. The germline gives CDR1 GTSNPN, CDR2 SVGIG (reference sequence). The CDR3 region is CAWNKGLALVDTQYF. CDR3 sequence (DNA): TGTGCCTGGAATAAGGGACTAGCGTTGGTAGATACGCAGTATTTT.

The chain is built from TRBV4-1 and TRBJ2-1; D is undetermined. Trimming shortened V by 6 bases and J by 6 bases, and 12 bases separated the two germline ends. Germline lookup yields CDR1 MGHRA and CDR2 YSYEKL. The CDR3 spans 13 residues. Written as DNA, the CDR3 is TGCGCCAGCAGGGGCACCCCGGCCAATGAGCAGTTCTTC. This codes for CASRGTPANEQFF.

The gene calls are TRBV10-3 and TRBJ2-3, with TRBD1 identical over 7 bases. CDR3 size: 15 residues. V was clipped by 3 bases and J by 0 bases; unmatched bases: 3. Germline V gene sequence: CDR1 ENHRY, CDR2 SYGVKD. CDR3 coding DNA: TGTGCCATCAGTGATACAGGGGCGAGCACAGATACGCAGTATTTT. Its protein is CAISDTGASTDTQYF.

The chain joins TRBV7-2 to TRBJ2-3; 11 bases match TRBD1. The germline gives CDR1 SGHTA, CDR2 FQGNSA. CDR3 size: 18 residues. V gave up 5 bases and J gave up 5 bases; unmatched junction bases: 15. The CDR3 DNA is TGTGCCAGCAGCACACGGACAGGGGGCACACTCCCACAAGATACGCAGTATTTT. Its translation is CASSTRTGGTLPQDTQYF.

The chain combines TRBV10-2 with TRBJ1-2; TRBD1 matches at 12 bases. Germline V gives CDR1 WSHSY, CDR2 SAAADI. The ends lost 3 bases at V and 6 bases at J; junction bases unmatched: 5. The CDR3 spans 15 residues. CDR3 coding DNA: TGCGCCAGCAGTGATTACGGGACAGGGGGCAATGGCTACACCTTC. It yields the protein CASSDYGTGGNGYTF.

The gene calls are TRBV9 and TRBJ2-7; 9 bases agree with TRBD1. Germline V gene data show CDR1 as SGDLS and CDR2 as YYNGEE. This CDR3 is 15 amino acids long. With V trimmed by 0 bases and J by 6 bases, 7 bases remained unmatched. The CDR3 loop reads CASSVAMDRGGEQYF. In DNA form, the CDR3 reads TGTGCCAGCAGCGTAGCCATGGACAGGGGAGGCGAGCAGTACTTC.